These 30 T cell receptor beta chains originate from one sample sequenced in a study of cytomegalovirus exposure and HLA in healthy donors. 60 Vbeta and 13 Jbeta primers were used in PCR. Sequenced by immunoSEQ multiplex PCR; TCRdb stores in-frame clones only, minus some. The sample yields around 64,000 clones, just over 85% seen once. The specimen was PBMCs. These receptor sequences come from a woman younger than 45 in good health and CMV-seronegative.

This clone showed up just a few times. In DNA form, the CDR3 reads TGCGCCAGCAGCCAGCGTCGGAGCGGCGGTGAGCAGTTCTTC. Amino acids: CASSQRRSGGEQFF. V gene TRBV4-3 combines with J gene TRBJ2-1; perhaps TRBD2 as D (5 bases). Germline values: CDR1 LGHNA, CDR2 YSLEER. Deletions cut 3 bases from V and 9 bases from J, with 15 bases between. The CDR3 length is 14 residues.

The CDR3 DNA follows: TGTGCCAGCAGCTTAGGACCGGGAGGATACGAGCAGTACTTC. Its protein is CASSLGPGGYEQYF. The genes are TRBV7-3 and TRBJ2-5; 7 bases map to TRBD2. The DNA end lines up better with TRBJ2-7; the J call may be wrong. Germline loops: CDR1 SGHTA, CDR2 FQGTGA. CDR3 length: 14 residues.

The chain has TRBV6-5 and TRBJ2-3; unclear D gene. Trimming removed 7 bases from V and 1 base from J, with 9 bases in between. The CDR3 is 13 amino acids. Germline V gene sequence: CDR1 MNHEY, CDR2 SVGAGI. In DNA form, the CDR3 reads TGTGCCAGCAAGGCCGGAGGCACAGATACGCAGTATTTT. Amino acids: CASKAGGTDTQYF.

This chain connects TRBV5-6 to TRBJ2-5; maybe TRBD2 (5 bases). Germline CDR1 and CDR2: SGHDT and YYEEEE. CDR3 length equals 15 residues. V gave up 6 bases and J gave up 3 bases, with 18 bases separating them. DNA for the CDR3: TGTGCCAGCACCGCCCCCAGTTCCGGGAAAGAGACCCAGTACTTC. Translating gives CASTAPSSGKETQYF. The full variable domain, completed using reference TRBV5-6 and TRBJ2-5, is DAGVTQSPTHLIKTRGQQVTLRCSPKSGHDTVSWYQQALGQGPQFIFQYYEEEERQRGNFPDRFSGHQFPNYSSELNVNALLLGDSALYLCASTAPSSGKETQYFGPGTRLLVL.

The CDR3 DNA is TGTGCCAGCAGCTCCACAAGGGGGAACTATGGCTACACCTTC. It specifies CASSSTRGNYGYTF. The V and J genes are TRBV11-3 and TRBJ1-2; possible D gene TRBD1, 6 bases. The CDR3 length is 14 residues. Germline CDR1 SGHNT, CDR2 YENEEA. Trimming cost V 4 bases and J 2 bases, with 11 bases left between them. Drawing the rest from reference TRBV11-3 and TRBJ1-2, the complete variable domain is EAGVVQSPRYKIIEKKQPVAFWCNPISGHNTLYWYLQNLGQGPELLIRYENEEAVDDSQLPKDRFSAERLKGVDSTLKIQPAELGDSAVYLCASSSTRGNYGYTFGSGTRLTVV.

This chain uses TRBV29-1 with TRBJ2-5; TRBD1 aligns across 10 bases. Judging by the DNA end, TRBJ2-7 fits better; the J call may be wrong. Looked up from germline, CDR1 is SQVTM and CDR2 is ANQGSEA. The CDR3 is 14 amino acids. The CDR3 nucleotides are TGCAGCGGCATTGGGGGACAGGGGTCCTACGAGCAGTACTTC. Translation gives CSGIGGQGSYEQYF.

The chain carries TRBV4-2 and TRBJ2-1; no firm D call. Trimming cost V 0 bases and J 6 bases, with 15 bases left between them. CDR3 length: 16 amino acids. The V gene's germline CDR1 is LGHNA and CDR2 YNFKEQ. DNA of the CDR3: TGTGCCAGCAGCCAAGATGGGCCGGCCGCGACCAATGAGCAGTTCTTC. Its protein is CASSQDGPAATNEQFF.

The V and J genes are TRBV6-1 and TRBJ2-5, with TRBD2 matching over 9 bases. The closer fit of TRBJ2-7 to the DNA end suggests the J call may be wrong. The CDR3 runs to 15 residues. Germline V lookup: CDR1 MNHNS, CDR2 SASEGT. CDR3 nucleotides: TGTGCCAGCAGTGAAGATCTAGCGGGATCCTACGAGCAGTACTTC. Protein product: CASSEDLAGSYEQYF.

The chain combines TRBV12-2 with TRBJ2-3; no DNA check was done on the table's D call, TRBD2. TRBV12-2 is labeled a pseudogene. The CDR3 is 19 residues long. CDR3 sequence: CASRSPTLASGRKTDTQYF. CDR3 DNA sequence: TGTGCAAGTCGCTCACCCACCCTGGCTAGCGGGAGGAAGACAGATACGCAGTATTTT.

This clone was recorded only once. The J gene is TRBJ2-7, the V gene TRBV7-2; 12 bases are shared with TRBD2. CDR3 length: 17 residues. CDR1 and CDR2 from the germline V gene are SGHTA and FQGNSA. Trimming took 2 bases from V and 1 from J; bases not matched to a gene: 6. The CDR3 loop reads CASSLPPLAGGSYEQYF. CDR3 DNA: TGTGCCAGCAGCTTACCCCCACTAGCGGGAGGATCCTACGAGCAGTACTTC. The variable domain in full, completed from reference TRBV7-2 and TRBJ2-7, reads GAGVSQSPSNKVTEKGKDVELRCDPISGHTALYWYRQSLGQGLEFLIYFQGNSAPDKSGLPSDRFSAERTGGSVSTLTIQRTQQEDSAVYLCASSLPPLAGGSYEQYFGPGTRLTVT.

The rearrangement joins TRBV18 to TRBJ2-3, with 7 positions matching TRBD2. The CDR3 runs to 16 residues. From germline, CDR1 is KGHSH and CDR2 LQKENI. V trimming: 0 bases; J trimming: 2 bases; junction bases outside the gene matches: 5. DNA for the CDR3: TGTGCCAGCTCACCACCGTCGGGACTAATCACAGATACGCAGTATTTT. Its translation: CASSPPSGLITDTQYF.

The J gene is TRBJ1-3, the V gene TRBV18; D is unclear. V shed 2 bases and J shed 0 bases, with 17 bases lying between them. This CDR3 is built from 18 residues. CDR1 and CDR2 (germline): KGHSH, LQKENI. DNA for the CDR3: TGTGCCAGCTCACCAAATCCGGGGAGGGCCCTCTCTGGAAACACCATATATTTT. Translated: CASSPNPGRALSGNTIYF.

The rearrangement joins TRBV11-2 to TRBJ1-2; no reliable D call. Germline V lookup: CDR1 SGHAT, CDR2 FQNNGV. V dropped 1 base and J dropped 0 bases, with 6 bases sitting between them. The CDR3 has 14 residues. The chain's CDR3 is CASSLVGTNYGYTF. CDR3 sequence (DNA): TGTGCCAGCAGCTTAGTCGGTACTAACTATGGCTACACCTTC.

V gene TRBV7-2 combines with J gene TRBJ2-6; D is perhaps TRBD1 (5 bases). The CDR3 extends over 16 amino acids. CDR1 and CDR2 from the germline V gene are SGHTA and FQGNSA. Deletions cut 5 bases from V and 2 bases from J, with 13 bases between. For the CDR3, the DNA is TGTGCCAGCAGCCCCCAGGGTGGGGCTGGGGCCAACGTCCTGACTTTC. This translates into CASSPQGGAGANVLTF.

Concerning this clone itself: Other DNA sequences in this sample translate to the same CDR3. This chain connects TRBV5-1 to TRBJ1-5; 11 bases fit TRBD1. The trim removed 4 bases at V and 6 bases at J, leaving 6 bases unmatched. The germline V gene encodes CDR1 SGHRS and CDR2 YFSETQ. This CDR3 comprises 15 residues. CDR3 nucleotides: TGCGCCAGCAGCCTCGGACAGGGGGCGGGTCAGCCCCAGCATTTT. It encodes CASSLGQGAGQPQHF.

J is TRBJ2-3 and V is TRBV5-1; D remains ambiguous. The CDR3 length is 13 residues. V lost 0 bases to trimming and J lost 8 bases, with 10 bases between them. Germline CDR1 is SGHRS and CDR2 is YFSETQ. The CDR3 DNA reads as TGCGCCAGCAGCTTGGGCTCCCAGCGTACGCAGTATTTT. Residues: CASSLGSQRTQYF.

This clone has just a few counts. The V gene is TRBV27, the J gene TRBJ2-6, with D unclear. The CDR3 consists of 13 residues. Germline CDR1 MNHEY, CDR2 SMNVEV (reference sequence). The ends were cut back, 7 bases at V and 0 bases at J, with 4 bases in the middle. The CDR3 sequence is CASMASGANVLTF. In DNA form, the CDR3 reads TGTGCCAGCATGGCCTCTGGGGCCAACGTCCTGACTTTC.

The chain couples TRBV27 to TRBJ2-1; D remains ambiguous. The CDR3 runs 14 residues. Per the germline V gene, CDR1 is MNHEY and CDR2 is SMNVEV (reference sequence). V shed 3 bases and J shed 0 bases, with 6 bases lying between them. CDR3 protein: CASSLTLSYNEQFF. DNA for the CDR3: TGTGCCAGCAGTTTGACACTCTCCTACAATGAGCAGTTCTTC.

This clone was detected only a few times. V is TRBV27 and J is TRBJ2-3, with 12 positions matching TRBD2. Germline CDR1 and CDR2: MNHEY and SMNVEV (reference sequence). The CDR3 has 16 amino acids. The V segment lost 0 bases and the J segment 7 bases; nucleotides outside the gene matches: 5. CDR3 nucleotide sequence: TGTGCCAGCAGTTTATCGGTACTAGCGGGAGGAAATACGCAGTATTTT. It translates to CASSLSVLAGGNTQYF.

The chain uses TRBV7-2 and TRBJ2-7, with D possibly being TRBD2 (6 bases). CDR3 length: 15 residues. V lost 4 bases and J 1 base, leaving 14 bases between the germline ends. Per the germline V gene, CDR1 is SGHTA and CDR2 is FQGNSA. CDR3 amino acids: CASSSRTGDSYEQYF. The CDR3 DNA sequence: TGTGCCAGCAGCTCCCGGACGGGGGATTCCTACGAGCAGTACTTC.

The chain couples TRBV4-3 to TRBJ1-2; maybe TRBD1 (5 bases). The CDR3 is 14 amino acids. Per germline, CDR1 LGHNA and CDR2 YSLEER. The V and J ends lost 1 base and 8 bases respectively, with 14 bases between them. CDR3 sequence reads: CASSQGRVIGGYTF. The CDR3 DNA is TGCGCCAGCAGCCAAGGCAGGGTTATTGGAGGCTACACCTTC.

The DNA for the CDR3 is TGTGCCAGCAGTTCCGGGGGGACCAGGAGCTCCTACGAGCAGTACTTC. Amino acids: CASSSGGTRSSYEQYF. V gene TRBV28 combines with J gene TRBJ2-7, with 7 bases that match TRBD2. The ends lost 4 bases at V and 0 bases at J; junction bases unmatched: 9. The CDR3 has 16 residues. The germline V gene has CDR1 MDHEN and CDR2 SYDVKM.

The rearrangement joins TRBV7-6 to TRBJ1-4, with 10 nucleotides matching TRBD1. This CDR3 comprises 15 residues. The germline CDR1 and CDR2 sequences are SGHVS and FNYEAQ. The V segment lost 2 bases and the J segment 8 bases; nucleotides outside the gene matches: 5. CDR3: CASSLLGQGREKLFF. CDR3 in DNA: TGTGCCAGCAGCTTATTGGGACAGGGGAGAGAAAAACTGTTTTTT.

This chain joins TRBV10-2 and TRBJ1-5, with TRBD1 identical over 8 bases. CDR3 length: 15 residues. From germline, CDR1 is WSHSY and CDR2 SAAADI. V trimming: 6 bases; J trimming: 2 bases; junction bases outside the gene matches: 6. The CDR3 nucleotides read TGCGCCAGCAGCGTTACAGGGGGTGGCAATCAGCCCCAGCATTTT. It translates to CASSVTGGGNQPQHF.

This clone occurred a few times. The chain combines TRBV6-4 with TRBJ1-4; TRBD1 matches at 8 bases. The trim removed 8 bases at V and 5 bases at J, leaving 10 bases unmatched. The CDR3 runs 15 residues. CDR1 is MRHNA, CDR2 SNTAGT, per germline. Written as DNA, the CDR3 is TGTGCCAGCTCGCCTACAGGGGGAGGAAATGAAAAACTGTTTTTT. This encodes CASSPTGGGNEKLFF.

This rearrangement joins TRBV7-2 to TRBJ2-2, with 7 bases identical to TRBD2. Per the germline V gene, CDR1 is SGHTA and CDR2 is FQGNSA. The CDR3 spans 16 residues. V shed 1 base, J shed 6 bases, and the junction held 8 bases outside the gene matches. CDR3 nucleotides: TGTGCCAGCAGCTTAGTCGGCGGGAGTACCTCCGGGGAGCTGTTTTTT. Protein product: CASSLVGGSTSGELFF.

The rearrangement links TRBV2 to TRBJ2-7; TRBD1 agrees at 7 bases. V dropped 1 base and J dropped 4; count of bases not matched to a gene: 10. Germline-derived CDR1 and CDR2 are SNHLY and FYNNEI. The CDR3 totals 16 residues. In nucleotides, the CDR3 is TGTGCCAGCAGTGAAGGGTTGGGGGCAGGGGGATACGAGCAGTACTTC. It codes for CASSEGLGAGGYEQYF. Combining the CDR3 with reference TRBV2 and TRBJ2-7 gives the whole variable domain EPEVTQTPSHQVTQMGQEVILRCVPISNHLYFYWYRQILGQKVEFLVSFYNNEISEKSEIFDDQFSVERPDGSNFTLKIRSTKLEDSAMYFCASSEGLGAGGYEQYFGPGTRLTVT.

The chain links TRBV7-9 to TRBJ1-4; TRBD1 agrees at 7 bases. The V and J ends lost 5 bases and 4 bases, in that order; junction bases with no gene match: 10. Germline CDR1 is SEHNR and CDR2 is FQNEAQ (reference sequence). The CDR3 consists of 16 residues. In DNA form, the CDR3 reads TGTGCCAGCAGCCCCCTCAAGGGGGCTCTTAATGAAAAACTGTTTTTT. Its protein product is CASSPLKGALNEKLFF.

With respect to this clone: Additional DNA sequences in this sample encode the identical CDR3. This chain uses TRBV5-1 with TRBJ2-7; TRBD2 is a possible D gene (5 bases). This CDR3 contains 13 residues. V dropped 0 bases and J dropped 1 base, with 5 bases sitting between them. CDR1 is SGHRS, CDR2 YFSETQ, per germline. CDR3 DNA: TGCGCCAGCAGCTTGGCGGGGTCCTACGAGCAGTACTTC. Translating it yields CASSLAGSYEQYF.

V usage is TRBV19 and J usage is TRBJ2-2; tentative D call: TRBD1 (6 bases). Trimming left V 1 base short and J 8 bases short, with 8 bases between. The CDR3 runs 13 residues. Germline V gives CDR1 LNHDA, CDR2 SQIVND (reference sequence). CDR3 in amino acids: CASSIAGVGELFF. The CDR3 DNA reads as TGTGCCAGTAGTATAGCAGGGGTTGGGGAGCTGTTTTTT.